This T cell receptor (beta chain) was identified during a study of CD8 T cells in ankylosing spondylitis. Scientists made TCR beta libraries using quantitative 5'-RACE with molecular barcodes. Each CDR3 protein gets one entry after TCRdb re-called the 5' RACE reads with MiXCR. In the table there are some 71,000 distinct CDR3 sequences, about 5.7% of which are singletons. V was shortened by 7 bases and J by 4 bases, with 10 bases between the two germline ends. The CDR3 covers 12 residues. CDR1 is SGHTA, CDR2 FQGNSA, per germline. Findings of the study overall: In ankylosing spondylitis patients, matched synovial fluid reportedly showed significant enrichment of disease-linked clones. A motif of under ten highly homologous TCR beta variants was seen as apparently characteristic of ankylosing spondylitis blood. Disease-linked clones bore a CD8+ phenotype and were relatively rare in peripheral blood.

Points on this clonotype: What it recognizes is unknown. A read error may explain this, as a much larger clone is one base away.

The chain uses TRBV7-2 and TRBJ1-1; D not certain. This TCR derives from a male donor with ankylosing spondylitis or in good health (not recorded which). Specimen: blood, either unsorted or a sorted T cell fraction (not recorded which). CDR3 sequence: CASNPGSTEAFF. Written as DNA, the CDR3 is TGTGCCAGCAACCCGGGGAGCACTGAAGCTTTCTTT.